These 27 T cell receptor beta chains share one sample of origin, sequenced in a study of early T cells in non-severe SARS-CoV-2 infection. TCRdb recomputed calls from the 5' RACE reads with MiXCR, one row per CDR3 protein. There are fewer than 50,000 distinct CDR3 sequences in the sample; less than 15% occur only once, and approximately 15% lies in the top ten. Source material: whole blood. Source of these receptors: an adult who was a healthcare worker with PCR-confirmed SARS-CoV-2 infection or an uninfected control (not recorded which).

The chain has TRBV7-9 and TRBJ1-4; D unclear. From germline, CDR1 is SEHNR and CDR2 FQNEAQ (reference sequence). This CDR3 has 14 residues. Trimming pared 1 base from V and 4 bases from J, leaving 7 bases between. CDR3: CASSLGGINEKLFF. CDR3 DNA sequence: TGTGCCAGCAGCTTAGGAGGGATTAATGAAAAACTGTTTTTT.

The rearrangement links TRBV27 to TRBJ2-7; no definite D call. With 8 bases removed from V and 3 bases from J, the gap between germline ends came to 5 bases. The germline V gene encodes CDR1 MNHEY and CDR2 SMNVEV (reference sequence). The CDR3 has 10 residues. The CDR3 sequence is CASGIYEQYF. CDR3 in DNA: TGTGCCAGCGGGATCTACGAGCAGTACTTC.

The rearrangement links TRBV2 to TRBJ2-7; 12 positions match TRBD2. The CDR3 covers 13 residues. With V trimmed by 7 bases and J by 5 bases, 3 bases remained unmatched. Germline CDR1 is SNHLY and CDR2 is FYNNEI. CDR3 bases: TGTGCCAGCACTCGACTAGCGGGGGACGAGCAGTACTTC. Encoded protein: CASTRLAGDEQYF.

This clonotype appeared many times. The chain links TRBV18 to TRBJ2-7; 8 nucleotides match TRBD2. Germline V gene sequence: CDR1 KGHSH, CDR2 LQKENI. This CDR3 spans 15 amino acids. Trimming took 2 bases from V and 3 from J; bases not matched to a gene: 6. The CDR3 bases are TGTGCCAGCTCACCAGGAACTAGCGGCAACTACGAGCAGTACTTC. Protein sequence: CASSPGTSGNYEQYF.

This clonotype came up many times. The chain combines TRBV2 with TRBJ1-4; D perhaps matches TRBD1 (6 bases). V gave up 4 bases and J gave up 8 bases, with 23 bases separating them. The CDR3 runs to 17 residues. Per the germline V gene, CDR1 is SNHLY and CDR2 is FYNNEI. The CDR3 loop is CASSVSGEGLIGEKLFF. The CDR3 DNA is TGTGCCAGCAGTGTTTCAGGGGAAGGCCTCATTGGCGAAAAACTGTTTTTT.

This clonotype occurred a few times. V is TRBV12-3 or TRBV12-4 and J is TRBJ2-7, with D possibly TRBD1 on 5 matching bases. Trimming stripped 8 bases from V and 2 bases from J, with 13 bases between. CDR3 size: 13 residues. The CDR3 coding sequence is TGTGCCAGCGCGGCCAGGGCCGCCTACGAGCAGTACTTC. Its protein product is CASAARAAYEQYF.

Many counts were recorded for this clonotype. The chain recombines TRBV5-1 with TRBJ2-3; TRBD2 aligns across 8 bases. This CDR3 spans 14 amino acids. Germline CDR1 is SGHRS and CDR2 is YFSETQ. J lost 5 bases, V lost 3 bases, and 5 bases had no gene match. CDR3 loop: CASSSGGVGDTQYF. In nucleotides, the CDR3 is TGCGCCAGCAGCTCCGGGGGGGTAGGAGATACGCAGTATTTT.

This rearrangement joins TRBV5-1 to TRBJ2-1; 7 nucleotides match TRBD1. V was clipped by 4 bases and J by 8 bases; unmatched bases: 27. In germline, CDR1 is SGHRS, CDR2 YFSETQ. This CDR3 is built from 20 residues. CDR3 protein: CASSPETGSGRGRPVDEQFF. In DNA, the CDR3 is TGCGCCAGCAGCCCGGAGACAGGGTCGGGCCGGGGTCGTCCTGTGGATGAGCAGTTCTTC.

This clonotype was recorded at least ten times. V usage is TRBV7-9 and J usage is TRBJ2-7, with D perhaps matching TRBD1 (5 bases). This CDR3 is built from 15 residues. V shed 6 bases and J shed 0 bases, with 15 bases lying between them. CDR1 is SEHNR, CDR2 FQNEAQ, per germline (reference sequence). CDR3 coding DNA: TGTGCCAGCAGTTCCCTCGTAGGACACTCCTACGAGCAGTACTTC. As protein: CASSSLVGHSYEQYF.

In nucleotides, the CDR3 is TGTGCCAGTAGAGGACAGGGGGCGAGTCAACAGCCCCAGCATTTT. This codes for CASRGQGASQQPQHF. The V and J genes are TRBV19 and TRBJ1-5; TRBD1 agrees at 11 bases. V was pared by 6 bases and J by 7 bases, with 8 bases of the junction left unmatched. This CDR3 is built from 15 residues. Germline V gene lookup returns CDR1 LNHDA and CDR2 SQIVND (reference sequence). The full variable domain, its missing parts supplied by reference TRBV19 and TRBJ1-5, is DGGITQSPKYLFRKEGQNVTLSCEQNLNHDAMYWYRQDPGQGLRLIYYSQIVNDFQKGDIAEGYSVSREKKESFPLTVTSAQKNPTAFYLCASRGQGASQQPQHFGDGTRLSIL.

A note on this clonotype: This is likely a read error, given that the CDR3 carries no conserved phenylalanine or tryptophan at its end. The chain is built from TRBV4-1 and TRBJ2-5; no clear D gene. Trimming pared 0 bases from V and 3 bases from J, leaving 17 bases between. The CDR3 sequence is 17 residues long. Germline V gives CDR1 MGHRA, CDR2 YSYEKL. CDR3 nucleotides: TGCGCCAGCAGCCAAGATCCCGCACGGCGCGGCAAAGAGACCCAGTACTCC. This translates into CASSQDPARRGKETQYS.

This clonotype has at least ten counts. This rearrangement joins TRBV13 to TRBJ2-1, with D hard to call. CDR1 and CDR2 (germline): PRHDT, FYEKMQ (reference sequence). V lost 9 bases and J 4 bases, leaving 10 bases between the germline ends. The CDR3 length is 12 residues. DNA for the CDR3: TGTGCCAGTGGGGTGCAGTACAATGAGCAGTTCTTC. This codes for CASGVQYNEQFF. Filled out from reference TRBV13 and TRBJ2-1, the complete variable domain reads AAGVIQSPRHLIKEKRETATLKCYPIPRHDTVYWYQQGPGQDPQFLISFYEKMQSDKGSIPDRFSAQQFSDYHSELNMSSLELGDSALYFCASGVQYNEQFFGPGTRLTVL.

This clonotype is classed as medium-sized. The chain couples TRBV29-1 to TRBJ1-2; no firm D call. Trimming took off 7 bases at V and 7 bases at J, with 13 bases between the two ends. This CDR3 comprises 11 residues. CDR1 and CDR2 from the germline V gene are SQVTM and ANQGSEA. CDR3 bases: TGCAGCGCTTCAGTCACCGGTGGCTACACCTTC. Amino acids: CSASVTGGYTF.

This clonotype was counted at least ten times. The rearrangement joins TRBV4-2 to TRBJ1-2; weak D call: TRBD1 (5 bases). Trimming left V 2 bases short and J 6 bases short, with 16 bases between. The CDR3 is 15 residues long. The V gene's germline CDR1 is LGHNA and CDR2 YNFKEQ. CDR3 nucleotides: TGTGCCAGCAGCCAAAGACAGATGAGCGGGGATGGCTACACCTTC. This translates into CASSQRQMSGDGYTF.

In this sample, this clonotype turned up a few times. The rearrangement links TRBV20-1 to TRBJ2-3, with TRBD2 identical over 8 bases. Germline loops: CDR1 DFQATT, CDR2 SNEGSKA (reference sequence). CDR3 size: 15 residues. With 3 bases clipped from V and 2 bases from J, the junction kept 7 bases outside the gene matches. The CDR3, as DNA: TGCAGTGCTAGCCGGCAAGCGGGGGCCACAGATACGCAGTATTTT. Encoded protein: CSASRQAGATDTQYF.

This clonotype came up a few times. The rearrangement links TRBV28 to TRBJ2-7; D ambiguous. CDR3 length: 14 residues. CDR1 and CDR2 from the germline V gene are MDHEN and SYDVKM. Deletions cut 7 bases from V and 2 bases from J, with 15 bases between. For the CDR3, the DNA is TGTGCCAGCACCGCAAACGGCCTTGCCTACGAGCAGTACTTC. Translating it yields CASTANGLAYEQYF.

This clonotype was seen a few times. The rearrangement links TRBV12-3 or TRBV12-4 to TRBJ1-4; D is unresolved. The V gene lost 5 bases and the J gene lost 4 bases, with 11 bases spanning the gap. The CDR3 is 14 amino acids. The CDR3 loop is CASSTTGINEKLFF. CDR3 bases: TGTGCCAGCAGTACGACGGGGATTAATGAAAAACTGTTTTTT.

Ten or more counts support this clonotype. This CDR3 reads CASSLAQAGTEAFF. The CDR3 DNA reads as TGTGCCAGCAGCTTGGCACAGGCGGGTACTGAAGCTTTCTTT. V and J are TRBV5-4 and TRBJ1-1; a weak D match, TRBD1 (5 bases). CDR3 size: 14 residues. CDR1 and CDR2 (germline): SGHNT, YYREEE (reference sequence). V was shortened by 0 bases and J by 5 bases, with 11 bases between the two germline ends.

This clonotype was counted many times. The chain carries TRBV6-5 and TRBJ2-1; TRBD2 is a possible D gene (5 bases). The CDR3 is made up of 16 amino acids. CDR1 MNHEY and CDR2 SVGAGI come from the germline V gene. With 6 bases removed from V and 9 bases from J, the gap between germline ends came to 24 bases. The CDR3 nucleotides read TGTGCCAGCAGCCCCCTAGCCGGGGTAGGCGGTGGTGAGCAGTTCTTC. Protein product: CASSPLAGVGGGEQFF.

The sample holds many counts of this clonotype. Here the CDR3 reads CASSQDRANTEAFF. In DNA form, the CDR3 reads TGTGCCAGCAGTCAGGACAGGGCCAACACTGAAGCTTTCTTT. The chain combines TRBV6-6 with TRBJ1-1, with 8 bases aligning to TRBD1. The ends lost 5 bases at V and 2 bases at J; junction bases unmatched: 4. CDR1 is MNHNY, CDR2 SVGAGI, per germline (reference sequence). The CDR3 totals 14 residues.

Ten or more counts support this clonotype. This chain connects TRBV11-3 to TRBJ2-2; D is tentatively TRBD1 or TRBD2 (5 bases each). This CDR3 contains 13 residues. The germline V and J ends were trimmed by 4 bases and 10 bases, with 13 bases remaining between them. CDR1 is SGHNT, CDR2 YENEEA, per germline. The CDR3 DNA sequence: TGTGCCAGCAGCTCGATGAGAGGGGCGGAGCTGTTTTTT. Residues: CASSSMRGAELFF.

This clonotype has a handful of counts. This chain links TRBV29-1 with TRBJ2-7; D is perhaps TRBD2 (5 bases). Germline CDR1 and CDR2: SQVTM and ANQGSEA. Trimming removed 6 bases from V and 5 bases from J, with 8 bases in between. This CDR3 is built from 10 residues. In DNA, the CDR3 is TGCAGCGTCCTCGGGGACGAGCAGTACTTC. The encoded protein is CSVLGDEQYF.

There are a few counts of this clonotype. This chain links TRBV6-4 with TRBJ2-1; D remains unclear. In germline, CDR1 is MRHNA, CDR2 SNTAGT. Trimming stripped 2 bases from V and 8 bases from J, with 13 bases between. This CDR3 is 14 amino acids long. Here the CDR3 reads CASSDMGQTDEQFF. The CDR3 coding sequence is TGTGCCAGCAGTGACATGGGCCAAACGGATGAGCAGTTCTTC.

This clonotype was seen ten or more times. This chain links TRBV5-1 with TRBJ2-2, with unresolved D. The CDR3 spans 15 residues. V lost 0 bases and J lost 2, with 8 bases in between. The germline V gene has CDR1 SGHRS and CDR2 YFSETQ. CDR3 in amino acids: CASSLVPSNTGELFF. The CDR3 nucleotides read TGCGCCAGCAGCTTGGTCCCCTCAAACACCGGGGAGCTGTTTTTT.

The gene calls are TRBV5-5 and TRBJ2-2; D not certain. The V and J ends lost 3 bases and 6 bases respectively, with 9 bases between them. This CDR3 is 13 amino acids long. Looked up from germline, CDR1 is SGHKS and CDR2 is YYEKEE (reference sequence). The CDR3 DNA is TGTGCCAGCAGCTACTCAGTCGCCGGGGAGCTGTTTTTT. It is translated as CASSYSVAGELFF.

In its sample, this clonotype was seen many times. The chain joins TRBV7-9 to TRBJ2-3; possible D gene TRBD2, 6 bases. The V and J ends lost 1 base and 6 bases respectively, with 14 bases between them. The germline gives CDR1 SEHNR, CDR2 FQNEAQ (reference sequence). The length of the CDR3 is 15 residues. The CDR3 here is CASSLGTSSWDTQYF. The CDR3 bases are TGTGCCAGCAGCTTAGGAACTAGCTCATGGGATACGCAGTATTTT. Looking up the rest from reference TRBV7-9 and TRBJ2-3 gives the full variable domain: DTGVSQNPRHKITKRGQNVTFRCDPISEHNRLYWYRQTLGQGPEFLTYFQNEAQLEKSRLLSDRFSAERPKGSFSTLEIQRTEQGDSAMYLCASSLGTSSWDTQYFGPGTRLTVL.

This clonotype was recorded at least ten times. The V call is TRBV7-6, the J call TRBJ2-7; 9 bases align to TRBD1. The junction had 4 bases not matched to a gene; V was cut back by 5 bases and J by 2 bases. Germline CDR1 and CDR2: SGHVS and FNYEAQ. The CDR3 is made up of 14 amino acids. In nucleotides, the CDR3 is TGTGCCAGCAGCCCGACAGGGGGGCCCTACGAGCAGTACTTC. It is translated as CASSPTGGPYEQYF.